A single T cell receptor beta chain is shown here with its context. Its antigen is as yet unknown. This specimen belongs to a study of cytomegalovirus exposure and HLA in healthy donors. Whole-study findings and limits: Clusters of TCRs from the first cohort tended to co-occur in the roughly 120 validation repertoires (as a later analysis found).

Trimming cost V 0 bases and J 6 bases, with 23 bases left between them. The CDR3 sequence is 18 residues long. Germline assignment: CDR1 LGHNA and CDR2 YNFKEQ. Profiled with immunoSEQ multiplex PCR; TCRdb holds only in-frame clones, not every one. The table has around 150,000 clones, less than 95% seen once. The sequence derives from a woman aged 18-29 years in good health and CMV-seropositive. The sequenced sample consisted of PBMCs. The chain combines TRBV4-2 with TRBJ1-1, with D perhaps matching TRBD1 (6 bases). The CDR3 spells CASSQEPTKTGVNSEAFF. The CDR3 DNA follows: TGTGCCAGCAGCCAAGAACCTACGAAGACAGGCGTCAACTCTGAAGCTTTCTTT.